This T cell receptor beta chain emerged from a study of blood T cell repertoires in COVID-19. Produced via immunoSEQ multiplex PCR; TCRdb's table is partial and in-frame only. Counted here are over 200,000 clones, approximately 86% occurring once; the ten biggest clones make up approximately 1.5%. V shed 3 bases, J shed 6 bases, and the junction held 7 bases outside the gene matches. Germline loops: CDR1 KGHSH, CDR2 LQKENI. This CDR3 spans 14 amino acids. The clonotype originates from a man between 18 and 29 years old with active or convalescent COVID-19. V usage is TRBV18 and J usage is TRBJ1-2; 7 nucleotides line up with TRBD1. The sequenced material came from peripheral blood. The CDR3 loop is CASSPLPGTDGYTF. The DNA of the CDR3 is TGTGCCAGCTCACCCCTCCCCGGGACAGATGGCTACACCTTC.